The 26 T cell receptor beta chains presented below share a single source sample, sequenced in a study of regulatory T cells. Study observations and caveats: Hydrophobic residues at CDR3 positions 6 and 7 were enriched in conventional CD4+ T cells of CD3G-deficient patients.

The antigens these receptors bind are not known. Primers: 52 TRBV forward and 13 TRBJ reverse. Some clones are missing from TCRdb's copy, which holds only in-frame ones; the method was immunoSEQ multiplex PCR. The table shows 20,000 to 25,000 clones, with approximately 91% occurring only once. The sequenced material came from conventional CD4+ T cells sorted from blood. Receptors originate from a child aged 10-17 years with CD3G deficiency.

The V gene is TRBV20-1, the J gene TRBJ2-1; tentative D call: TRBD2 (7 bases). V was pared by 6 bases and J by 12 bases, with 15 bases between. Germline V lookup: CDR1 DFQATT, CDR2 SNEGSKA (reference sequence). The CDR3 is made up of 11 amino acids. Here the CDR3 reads CSARSGTRQFF. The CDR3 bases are TGCAGTGCCCGGAGCGGGACAAGGCAGTTCTTC.

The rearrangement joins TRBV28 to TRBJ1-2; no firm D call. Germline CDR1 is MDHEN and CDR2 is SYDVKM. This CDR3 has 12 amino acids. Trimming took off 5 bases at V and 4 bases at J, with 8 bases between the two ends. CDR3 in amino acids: CASSAGGYGYTF. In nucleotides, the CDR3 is TGTGCCAGCAGTGCAGGAGGCTATGGCTACACCTTC.

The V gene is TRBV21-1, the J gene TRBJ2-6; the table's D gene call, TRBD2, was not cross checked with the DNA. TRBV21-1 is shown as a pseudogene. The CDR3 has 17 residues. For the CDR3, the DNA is TGTGCCAGCAGCAAAGTATACGAGGCTGACGGGGCCAACGTCCTGACTTTC. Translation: CASSKVYEADGANVLTF.

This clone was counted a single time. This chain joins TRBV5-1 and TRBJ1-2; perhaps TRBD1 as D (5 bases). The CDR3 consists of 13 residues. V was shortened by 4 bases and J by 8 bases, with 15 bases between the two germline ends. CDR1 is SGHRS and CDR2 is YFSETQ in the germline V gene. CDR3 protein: CASSPGTSGGYTF. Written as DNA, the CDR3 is TGCGCCAGCAGCCCCGGGACGTCAGGAGGCTACACCTTC.

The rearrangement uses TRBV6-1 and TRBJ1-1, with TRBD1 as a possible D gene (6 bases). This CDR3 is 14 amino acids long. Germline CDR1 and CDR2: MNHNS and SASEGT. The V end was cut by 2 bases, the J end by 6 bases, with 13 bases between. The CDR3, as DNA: TGTGCCAGCAGTGAAAGAGGGGGGACTGCTGAAGCTTTCTTT. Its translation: CASSERGGTAEAFF.

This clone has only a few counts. In DNA form, the CDR3 reads TGTGCCAGCAGCTTAGCGGGGGCGGAGACCCAGTACTTC. This gives the protein CASSLAGAETQYF. The chain links TRBV7-9 to TRBJ2-5, with D perhaps TRBD1 (6 bases). V shed 0 bases and J shed 5 bases, with 7 bases lying between them. Germline V gene lookup returns CDR1 SEHNR and CDR2 FQNEAQ (reference sequence). This CDR3 is 13 amino acids long.

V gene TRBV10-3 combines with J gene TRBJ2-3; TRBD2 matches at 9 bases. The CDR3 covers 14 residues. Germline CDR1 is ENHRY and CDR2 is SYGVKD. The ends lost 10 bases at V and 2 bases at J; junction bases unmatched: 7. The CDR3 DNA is TGTGCCACCCGAGCGGGAGGCCCCACAGATACGCAGTATTTT. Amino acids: CATRAGGPTDTQYF.

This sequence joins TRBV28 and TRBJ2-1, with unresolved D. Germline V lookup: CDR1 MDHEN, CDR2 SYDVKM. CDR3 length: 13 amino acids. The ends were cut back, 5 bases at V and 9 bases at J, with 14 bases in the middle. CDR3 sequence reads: CASSLRGGFEQFF. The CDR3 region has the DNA TGTGCCAGCAGTCTCCGCGGTGGGTTTGAGCAGTTCTTC.

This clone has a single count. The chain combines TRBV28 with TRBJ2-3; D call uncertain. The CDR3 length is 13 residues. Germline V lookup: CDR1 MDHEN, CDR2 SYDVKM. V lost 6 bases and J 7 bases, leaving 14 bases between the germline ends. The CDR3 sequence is CASSPTPIHTQYF. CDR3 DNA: TGTGCCAGCAGCCCGACTCCTATCCATACGCAGTATTTT.

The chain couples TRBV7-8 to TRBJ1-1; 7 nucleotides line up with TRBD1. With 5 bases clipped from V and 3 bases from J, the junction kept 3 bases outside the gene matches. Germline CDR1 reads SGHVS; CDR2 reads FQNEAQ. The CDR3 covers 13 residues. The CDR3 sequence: CASSRDRDTEAFF. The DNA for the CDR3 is TGTGCCAGCAGCCGTGACAGGGACACTGAAGCTTTCTTT.

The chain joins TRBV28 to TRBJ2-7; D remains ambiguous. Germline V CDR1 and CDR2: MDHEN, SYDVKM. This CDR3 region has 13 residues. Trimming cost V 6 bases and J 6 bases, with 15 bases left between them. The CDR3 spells CASSQDLGREQYF. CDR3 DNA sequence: TGTGCCAGCAGCCAAGATCTCGGGCGCGAGCAGTACTTC.

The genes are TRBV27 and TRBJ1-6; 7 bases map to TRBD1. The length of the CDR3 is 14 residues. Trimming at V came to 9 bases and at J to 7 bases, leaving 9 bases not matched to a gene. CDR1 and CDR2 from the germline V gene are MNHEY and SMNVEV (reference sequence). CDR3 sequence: CASARQGGNSPLHF. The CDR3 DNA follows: TGTGCCAGTGCGAGACAGGGAGGGAATTCACCCCTCCACTTT.

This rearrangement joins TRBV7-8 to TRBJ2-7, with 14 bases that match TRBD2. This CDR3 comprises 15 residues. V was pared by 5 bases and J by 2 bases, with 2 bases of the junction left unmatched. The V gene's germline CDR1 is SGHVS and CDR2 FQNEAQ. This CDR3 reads CASSRGLAGAYEQYF. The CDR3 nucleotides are TGTGCCAGCAGCCGGGGACTAGCGGGAGCCTACGAGCAGTACTTC.

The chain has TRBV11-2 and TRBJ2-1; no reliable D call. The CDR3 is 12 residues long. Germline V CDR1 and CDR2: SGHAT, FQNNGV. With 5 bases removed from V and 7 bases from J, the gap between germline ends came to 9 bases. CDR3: CASSPHSNEQFF. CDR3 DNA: TGTGCCAGCAGCCCCCATTCTAATGAGCAGTTCTTC.

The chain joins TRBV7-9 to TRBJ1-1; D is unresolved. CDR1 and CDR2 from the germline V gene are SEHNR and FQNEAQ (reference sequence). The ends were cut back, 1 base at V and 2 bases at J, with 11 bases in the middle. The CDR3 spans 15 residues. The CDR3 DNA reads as TGTGCCAGCAGCTTAGGTTCGACGGGCAACACTGAAGCTTTCTTT. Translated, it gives CASSLGSTGNTEAFF.

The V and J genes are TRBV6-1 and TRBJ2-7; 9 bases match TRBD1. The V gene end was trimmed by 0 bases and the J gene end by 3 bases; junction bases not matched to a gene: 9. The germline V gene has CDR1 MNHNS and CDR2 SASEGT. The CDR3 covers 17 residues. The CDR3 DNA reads TGTGCCAGCAGTGAAGCTCGACGGACAGGGGCGCGCTACGAGCAGTACTTC. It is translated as CASSEARRTGARYEQYF.

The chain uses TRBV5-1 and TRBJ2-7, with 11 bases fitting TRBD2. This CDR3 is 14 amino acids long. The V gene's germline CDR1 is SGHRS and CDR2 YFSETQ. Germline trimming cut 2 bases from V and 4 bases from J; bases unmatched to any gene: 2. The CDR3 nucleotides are TGCGCCAGCAGCTTAACTAGCGGGAGTTACGAGCAGTACTTC. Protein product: CASSLTSGSYEQYF.

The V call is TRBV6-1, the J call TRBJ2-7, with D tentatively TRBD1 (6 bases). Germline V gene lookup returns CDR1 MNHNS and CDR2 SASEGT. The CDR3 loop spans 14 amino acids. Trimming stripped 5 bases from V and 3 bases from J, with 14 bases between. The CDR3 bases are TGTGCCAGCAGTCGATACAGGGACAACTACGAGCAGTACTTC. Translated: CASSRYRDNYEQYF.

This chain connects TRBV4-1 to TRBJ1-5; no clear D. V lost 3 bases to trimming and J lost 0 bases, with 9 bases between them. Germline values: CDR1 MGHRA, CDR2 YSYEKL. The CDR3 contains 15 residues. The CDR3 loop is CASSHFYNSNQPQHF. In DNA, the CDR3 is TGCGCCAGCAGCCACTTTTATAATAGCAATCAGCCCCAGCATTTT.

The CDR3 sequence: CASSDPGFYEQYF. The CDR3 DNA reads as TGTGCCAGCAGTGACCCCGGGTTCTACGAGCAGTACTTC. The chain joins TRBV28 to TRBJ2-7; D call uncertain. Trimming took 5 bases from V and 3 from J, leaving 11 bases between them. This CDR3 region has 13 residues. Germline lookup yields CDR1 MDHEN and CDR2 SYDVKM.

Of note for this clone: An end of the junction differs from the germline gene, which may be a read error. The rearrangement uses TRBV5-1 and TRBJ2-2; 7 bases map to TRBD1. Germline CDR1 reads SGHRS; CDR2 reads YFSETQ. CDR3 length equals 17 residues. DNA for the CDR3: TGCGCCAGCAGTTTGGGAACGACAGGGTCCGGCACCGGGGAGCTGTTTTTT. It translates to CASSLGTTGSGTGELFF.

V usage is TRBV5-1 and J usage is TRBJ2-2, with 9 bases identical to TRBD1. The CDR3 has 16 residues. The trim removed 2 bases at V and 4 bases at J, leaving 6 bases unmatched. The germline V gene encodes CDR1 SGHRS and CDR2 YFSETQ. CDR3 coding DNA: TGCGCCAGCAGCTTAACCGGGACAGGGTCCACCGGGGAGCTGTTTTTT. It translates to CASSLTGTGSTGELFF.

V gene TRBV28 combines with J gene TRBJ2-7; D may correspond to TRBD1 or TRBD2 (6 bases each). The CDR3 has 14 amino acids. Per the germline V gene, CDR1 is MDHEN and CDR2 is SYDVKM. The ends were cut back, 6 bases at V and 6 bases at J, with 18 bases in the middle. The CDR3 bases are TGTGCCAGCAGCCTAGGGGGGCCCTCGGGCGAGCAGTACTTC. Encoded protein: CASSLGGPSGEQYF. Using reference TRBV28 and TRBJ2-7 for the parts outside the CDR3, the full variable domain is DVKVTQSSRYLVKRTGEKVFLECVQDMDHENMFWYRQDPGLGLRLIYFSYDVKMKEKGDIPEGYSVSREKKERFSLILESASTNQTSMYLCASSLGGPSGEQYFGPGTRLTVT.

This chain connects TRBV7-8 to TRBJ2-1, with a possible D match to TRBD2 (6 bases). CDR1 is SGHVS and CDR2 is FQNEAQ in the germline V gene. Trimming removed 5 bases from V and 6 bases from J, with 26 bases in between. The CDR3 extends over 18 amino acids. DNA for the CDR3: TGTGCCAGCAGCCCCCATCCCCCGAGGCTAGCGAGTGGCAATGAGCAGTTCTTC. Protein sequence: CASSPHPPRLASGNEQFF.

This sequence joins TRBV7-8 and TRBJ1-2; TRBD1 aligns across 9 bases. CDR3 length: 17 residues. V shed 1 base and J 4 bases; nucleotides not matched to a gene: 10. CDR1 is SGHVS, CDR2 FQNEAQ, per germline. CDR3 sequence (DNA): TGTGCCAGCAGCTTAGGGATACAGGGGGCAGGAAGCTATGGCTACACCTTC. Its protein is CASSLGIQGAGSYGYTF.

The CDR3 loop reads CASSRPGGQATEAFF. The CDR3 DNA sequence: TGTGCCAGCAGTAGACCAGGCGGACAAGCCACTGAAGCTTTCTTT. The gene calls are TRBV28 and TRBJ1-1, with a tentative D call TRBD1 (5 bases). This CDR3 is 15 amino acids long. From germline, CDR1 is MDHEN and CDR2 SYDVKM. Between the trimmed V and J ends, which lost 5 bases and 4 bases, there was a span of 17 bases.